This T cell receptor beta chain was captured by sequencing in a study of shared clonotypes between healthy human individuals. Clones were sequenced by immunoSEQ multiplex PCR, and TCRdb holds only the in-frame ones, with some missing. The repertoire holds some 1,900,000 clones, with 85% to 95% as singletons. Findings of the study overall: Non-shared clonotypes had lower generation probabilities than those shared by all four donors. Sorted-subset samples were not fully sequenced, rarefaction indicated.

Positive CCR7 selection of CD45RO-negative cells yielded the naive CD8 cells, and terminally differentiated effector memory CD45RA+ cells were excluded. All donors were Caucasian adults living in Nashville, Tennessee. A remark on this clone: The antigen remains undetermined.

The TCR sequence derives from a man aged 18 to 29 in good health. The specimen was naive CD8+ T cells sorted from blood.

CDR3 sequence: CASSPSSNEKLFF. The CDR3 DNA is TGTGCCAGCTCACCAAGCTCCAACGAAAAACTGTTTTTT. The V call is TRBV18, the J call TRBJ1-4; D is undetermined. CDR1 is KGHSH and CDR2 is LQKENI in the germline V gene. CDR3 length equals 13 residues. V dropped 2 bases and J dropped 8 bases, with 9 bases sitting between them.